This TCR beta chain is drawn from a study of T cells after yellow fever vaccination. Study details: Libraries from low-cell-number fractions were prepared with the SMART-Seq v4 Ultra Low Input RNA kit. General study results and limits: CD4 and CD8 compartments shared a small share of clonotypes.

TCRdb re-called the 5' RACE reads with MiXCR, one entry per CDR3 protein. The sample contains about 220,000 distinct CDR3 sequences, about 3% of which appear only once. With 4 bases removed from V and 6 bases from J, the gap between germline ends came to 12 bases. The germline CDR1 and CDR2 sequences are MNHEY and SMNVEV (reference sequence). This CDR3 comprises 14 residues. This clonotype has a handful of counts. Its antigen is not identified. V is TRBV27 and J is TRBJ2-2; D gene uncertain. The sequence derives from a man aged 18 to 29 who received the YFV17D yellow fever vaccine. The starting material was CD4+ T cells sorted from PBMCs, obtained 10 days after the yellow fever booster vaccination. Here the CDR3 reads CASSSPAMSGELFF. CDR3 nucleotides: TGTGCCAGCAGTTCCCCCGCCATGTCCGGGGAGCTGTTTTTT.